What follows describes a single T cell receptor beta chain. Seattle cases were enrolled at active infection and followed longitudinally. The record originates from a study of blood T cell repertoires in COVID-19. Repertoires were generated with immunoSEQ multiplex PCR, while TCRdb's copy carries only in-frame clones and drops some. The profile covers about 360,000 clones, with around nine tenths appearing a single time and roughly 7.1% taken by the ten largest. The CDR3 spans 14 residues. V was shortened by 2 bases and J by 7 bases, with 12 bases between the two germline ends. Germline values: CDR1 KGHSH, CDR2 LQKENI.

This receptor was obtained from a woman in her fifties or sixties with COVID-19, enrolled during active disease. The V and J genes are TRBV18 and TRBJ2-1; no reliable D call. Sequenced input: peripheral blood. CDR3 sequence reads: CASSPLYTLNEQFF. CDR3 DNA sequence: TGTGCCAGCTCACCATTATACACCTTGAATGAGCAGTTCTTC.